These 9 T cell receptor beta chains share one sample of origin, sequenced in a study of T cell responses to AZD1222 COVID-19 vaccine. This table comes from immunoSEQ multiplex PCR, and its TCRdb copy is limited to in-frame clones, with some not included. This sample has some 140,000 clones, with about 92% found just once. The specimen was peripheral blood, collected on day 0 of AZD1222 vaccination. The receptors were sampled from an adult in good health.

V and J are TRBV4-2 and TRBJ1-1; no definite D call. Germline CDR1 and CDR2: LGHNA and YNFKEQ. This CDR3 is built from 15 residues. V was pared by 1 base and J by 5 bases, with 14 bases between. This chain's CDR3 is CASSQVPGLGTEAFF. CDR3 nucleotides: TGTGCCAGCAGCCAAGTACCCGGTTTGGGGACTGAAGCTTTCTTT.

V gene TRBV5-1 combines with J gene TRBJ1-4; 9 bases match TRBD1. The CDR3 extends over 14 amino acids. Germline assignment: CDR1 SGHRS and CDR2 YFSETQ. Trimming cost V 3 bases and J 7 bases; bases outside gene matches: 4. CDR3 bases: TGCGCCAGCAGCTCGGGACAGGGAAGTGAAAAACTGTTTTTT. This encodes CASSSGQGSEKLFF.

The chain employs TRBV5-4 and TRBJ2-1; D gene ambiguous. Germline V gene data show CDR1 as SGHNT and CDR2 as YYREEE (reference sequence). CDR3 length: 16 residues. V shed 3 bases and J shed 4 bases, with 17 bases lying between them. The CDR3 region is CASSSRGPTQYNEQFF. In DNA form, the CDR3 reads TGTGCCAGCAGCTCCCGAGGTCCCACCCAGTACAATGAGCAGTTCTTC.

This sequence joins TRBV3-1 (or the pseudogene TRBV3-2) and TRBJ1-2, with 7 bases aligning to TRBD1. Germline CDR1 LGHDT, CDR2 YNNKEL (reference sequence). V was clipped by 3 bases and J by 0 bases; unmatched bases: 7. The CDR3 consists of 16 residues. The DNA of the CDR3 is TGTGCCAGCAGCCAGCACTCGGACAGGCCTAACTATGGCTACACCTTC. The encoded protein is CASSQHSDRPNYGYTF.

The rearrangement links TRBV3-1 (or the pseudogene TRBV3-2) to TRBJ2-3, with D perhaps TRBD1 (6 bases). In germline, CDR1 is LGHDT, CDR2 YNNKEL (reference sequence). V was trimmed by 9 bases and J by 4 bases, leaving 14 bases between them. CDR3 size: 13 residues. DNA for the CDR3: TGTGCCAGTCGAACAGGGAGCGCAGATACGCAGTATTTT. Residues: CASRTGSADTQYF.

The chain recombines TRBV5-1 with TRBJ2-2; D is perhaps TRBD1 (5 bases). The CDR3 is 14 residues long. Germline V gene lookup returns CDR1 SGHRS and CDR2 YFSETQ. The V end lost 4 bases, the J end lost 1 base, and 8 bases lay between the germline ends. This CDR3 is CASSPTGNTGELFF. The CDR3 DNA follows: TGCGCCAGCAGCCCCACAGGGAACACCGGGGAGCTGTTTTTT.

The chain is built from TRBV28 and TRBJ2-7, with a tentative D call TRBD2 (5 bases). There are 13 residues in the CDR3. Germline-derived CDR1 and CDR2 are MDHEN and SYDVKM. The V and J ends lost 3 bases and 4 bases respectively, with 10 bases between them. The CDR3 coding sequence is TGTGCCAGCAGTTTTTCGGGGATGTACGAGCAGTACTTC. Translating gives CASSFSGMYEQYF.

The chain uses TRBV28 and TRBJ1-6, with 8 bases identical to TRBD1. The germline gives CDR1 MDHEN, CDR2 SYDVKM. CDR3 length: 14 amino acids. V lost 6 bases and J lost 10; bases outside the gene matches: 8. The CDR3 sequence: CASRLGQVNSPLHF. In DNA, the CDR3 is TGTGCCAGCAGGCTGGGACAGGTAAACTCACCCCTCCACTTT.

The chain couples TRBV7-8 to TRBJ2-7, with TRBD1 identical over 9 bases. Looked up from germline, CDR1 is SGHVS and CDR2 is FQNEAQ. There are 14 residues in the CDR3. Trimming removed 5 bases from V and 4 bases from J; junction bases left unmatched: 6. DNA of the CDR3: TGTGCCAGCAGCGCCACAGGGGGCCCATACGAGCAGTACTTC. This sequence encodes CASSATGGPYEQYF.